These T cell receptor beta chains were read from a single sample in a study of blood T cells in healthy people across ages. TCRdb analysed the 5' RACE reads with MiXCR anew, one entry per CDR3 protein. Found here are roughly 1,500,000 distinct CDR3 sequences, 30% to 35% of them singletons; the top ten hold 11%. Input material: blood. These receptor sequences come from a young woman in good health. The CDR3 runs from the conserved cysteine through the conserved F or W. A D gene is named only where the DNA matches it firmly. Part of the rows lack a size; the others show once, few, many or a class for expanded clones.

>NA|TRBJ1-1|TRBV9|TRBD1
CASDSGDSAATEAFF
TGTGCCAGCGATTCAGGGGACAGCGCGGCCACTGAAGCTTTCTTT
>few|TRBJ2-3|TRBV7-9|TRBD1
CASRFPQGGTDTQYF
TGTGCCAGCAGGTTTCCCCAGGGGGGCACAGATACGCAGTATTTT
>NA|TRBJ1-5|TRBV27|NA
CASSSSRGHQPQHF
TGTGCCAGCAGTTCGTCCAGGGGCCATCAGCCCCAGCATTTT
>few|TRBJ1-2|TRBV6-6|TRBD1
CASSADREAYGYTF
TGTGCCAGCAGTGCGGACAGGGAAGCCTATGGCTACACCTTC
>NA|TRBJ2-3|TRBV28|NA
CASSLQGEVDTQYF
TGTGCCAGCAGTTTACAGGGGGAGGTAGATACGCAGTATTTT
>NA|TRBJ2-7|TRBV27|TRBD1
CASSHPPGQGSYEQYF
TGTGCCAGCAGTCACCCACCCGGACAGGGATCCTACGAGCAGTACTTC
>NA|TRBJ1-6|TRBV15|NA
CATSAGDSPLHF
TGTGCCACCTCGGCGGGGGATTCACCCCTCCACTTT
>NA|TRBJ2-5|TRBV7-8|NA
CASSPRTVETQYF
TGTGCCAGCAGCCCCCGGACGGTGGAGACCCAGTACTTC
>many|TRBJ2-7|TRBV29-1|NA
CSVVGNRDGYEQYF
TGCAGCGTTGTGGGGAACAGGGACGGATACGAGCAGTACTTC
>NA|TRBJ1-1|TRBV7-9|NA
CASTYGIPGEAFF
TGTGCCAGCACCTACGGGATACCGGGGGAAGCTTTCTTT
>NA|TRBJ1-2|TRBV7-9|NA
CASSLSYMDYGYTF
TGTGCCAGCAGCCTTAGCTACATGGACTATGGCTACACCTTC
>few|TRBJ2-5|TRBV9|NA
CASSVQGLYQETQYF
TGTGCCAGCAGCGTACAGGGGCTGTACCAAGAGACCCAGTACTTC
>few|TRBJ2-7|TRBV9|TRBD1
CASSATGDPYEQYF
TGTGCCAGCAGCGCAACAGGGGACCCCTACGAGCAGTACTTC
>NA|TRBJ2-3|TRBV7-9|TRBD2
CASSLGGSRWNTQYF
TGTGCCAGCAGCTTGGGGGGGTCCAGGTGGAATACGCAGTATTTT
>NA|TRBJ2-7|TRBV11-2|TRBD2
CASSPSGTSEQYF
TGTGCCAGCTCCCCGTCCGGGACTAGCGAGCAGTACTTC
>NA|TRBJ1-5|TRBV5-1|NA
CASSRGPGQPQHF
TGCGCCAGCAGCCGGGGGCCGGGTCAGCCCCAGCATTTT
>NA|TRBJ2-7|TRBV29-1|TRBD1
CSVESGTGSYEQYF
TGCAGCGTTGAATCCGGGACAGGGTCCTACGAGCAGTACTTC
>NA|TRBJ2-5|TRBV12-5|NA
CASGSQGPETQYF
TGTGCTAGTGGTTCTCAGGGCCCGGAGACCCAGTACTTC
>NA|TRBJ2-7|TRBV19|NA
CASCRTVGLYEQYF
TGTGCCAGCTGTAGGACAGTCGGCCTGTACGAGCAGTACTTC
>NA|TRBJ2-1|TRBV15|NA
CATSGPGVINEQFF
TGTGCCACCAGCGGGCCAGGGGTTATCAATGAGCAGTTCTTC
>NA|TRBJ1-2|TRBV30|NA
CAWSPLEGHGYTF
TGTGCCTGGAGCCCTCTCGAGGGGCATGGCTACACCTTC
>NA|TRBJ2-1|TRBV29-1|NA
CSVAINQYNEQFF
TGCAGCGTTGCTATCAACCAGTACAATGAGCAGTTCTTC
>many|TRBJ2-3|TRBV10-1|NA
CASSAPDGSTDTQYF
TGCGCCAGCAGTGCCCCCGACGGAAGCACAGATACGCAGTATTTT
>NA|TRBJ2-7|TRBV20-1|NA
CSARTPLEQYF
TGCAGTGCTAGGACACCGCTCGAGCAGTACTTC
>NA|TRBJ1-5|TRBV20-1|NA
CSARDGGSNQPQHF
TGCAGTGCTAGAGACGGGGGTAGCAATCAGCCCCAGCATTTT
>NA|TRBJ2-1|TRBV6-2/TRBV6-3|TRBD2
CASSDLGGGSMNEQFF
TGTGCCAGCAGTGACTTGGGGGGGGGGTCGATGAATGAGCAGTTCTTC
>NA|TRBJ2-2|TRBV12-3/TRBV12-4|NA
CASRPQYTGELFF
TGTGCCAGCAGGCCTCAATACACCGGGGAGCTGTTTTTT
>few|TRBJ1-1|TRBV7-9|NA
CASSAQSGQDTEAFF
TGTGCCAGCAGCGCACAAAGTGGGCAGGACACTGAAGCTTTCTTT